These 14 T cell receptor beta chains share one sample of origin, sequenced in a study of cytomegalovirus exposure and HLA in healthy donors. PCR was performed using 60 Vbeta and 13 Jbeta primers. The assay was immunoSEQ multiplex PCR, and TCRdb's table has in-frame clones only and misses some. The data hold some 120,000 clones, with roughly 78% observed a single time. Sequencing used PBMCs. The receptors were gathered from a woman aged 40 to 55 in good health and CMV-seronegative.

The V call is TRBV9, the J call TRBJ1-1; possibly TRBD1 for D (5 bases). The CDR3 runs 14 residues. V lost 2 bases, J lost 0 bases, and 8 bases lay in between. Germline assignment: CDR1 SGDLS and CDR2 YYNGEE. In nucleotides, the CDR3 is TGTGCCAGCAGCGTGACGGACATGAACACTGAAGCTTTCTTT. It is translated as CASSVTDMNTEAFF.

The chain carries TRBV11-2 and TRBJ2-1; the D is unclear. Trimming took 1 base from V and 6 from J, leaving 7 bases between them. The germline V gene encodes CDR1 SGHAT and CDR2 FQNNGV. This CDR3 spans 13 amino acids. CDR3 DNA sequence: TGTGCCAGCAGCTTAGGGTCAGGCAATGAGCAGTTCTTC. It yields the protein CASSLGSGNEQFF. The full variable domain, completed using reference TRBV11-2 and TRBJ2-1, is EAGVAQSPRYKIIEKRQSVAFWCNPISGHATLYWYQQILGQGPKLLIQFQNNGVVDDSQLPKDRFSAERLKGVDSTLKIQPAKLEDSAVYLCASSLGSGNEQFFGPGTRLTVL.

The chain combines TRBV28 with TRBJ2-1, with D perhaps TRBD1 (6 bases). V dropped 3 bases and J dropped 2 bases, with 8 bases sitting between them. Germline V gene data show CDR1 as MDHEN and CDR2 as SYDVKM. The CDR3 sequence is 14 residues long. The CDR3 loop reads CASSLDRTYNEQFF. For the CDR3, the DNA is TGTGCCAGCAGTTTGGACAGAACCTACAATGAGCAGTTCTTC.

The chain uses TRBV2 and TRBJ1-3; D unresolved. This CDR3 has 13 residues. Trimming cost V 8 bases and J 1 base, with 9 bases left between them. The V gene's germline CDR1 is SNHLY and CDR2 FYNNEI. CDR3 sequence (DNA): TGTGCCAGCGGCAAGAATTCTGGAAACACCATATATTTT. Translation: CASGKNSGNTIYF.

This clone was counted only a few times. This chain uses TRBV28 with TRBJ2-4, with a possible D match to TRBD1 (6 bases). V was pared by 5 bases and J by 0 bases, with 26 bases between. The CDR3 consists of 20 residues. Germline V gene sequence: CDR1 MDHEN, CDR2 SYDVKM. CDR3: CASSPRRWTESELAKNIQYF. The CDR3 DNA is TGTGCCAGCAGTCCTCGAAGATGGACAGAATCCGAACTAGCCAAAAACATTCAGTACTTC.

V usage is TRBV6-5 and J usage is TRBJ1-1, with D perhaps TRBD1 (5 bases). This CDR3 region has 16 residues. Trimming took 0 bases from V and 3 from J, leaving 14 bases between them. Germline CDR1 MNHEY, CDR2 SVGAGI. The CDR3 spells CASSYSPRVRDTEAFF. The CDR3 bases are TGTGCCAGCAGTTACTCGCCCAGGGTTCGGGACACTGAAGCTTTCTTT.

The genes are TRBV5-1 and TRBJ2-3; a possible D gene is TRBD2 (5 bases). The germline CDR1 and CDR2 sequences are SGHRS and YFSETQ. This CDR3 region has 13 residues. V lost 4 bases and J lost 4, with 10 bases in between. The CDR3 protein is CASSLLGSDTQYF. Written as DNA, the CDR3 is TGCGCCAGCAGCCTACTAGGCTCAGATACGCAGTATTTT. Looking up the rest from reference TRBV5-1 and TRBJ2-3 gives the full variable domain: KAGVTQTPRYLIKTRGQQVTLSCSPISGHRSVSWYQQTPGQGLQFLFEYFSETQRNKGNFPGRFSGRQFSNSRSEMNVSTLELGDSALYLCASSLLGSDTQYFGPGTRLTVL.

The chain recombines TRBV7-3 with TRBJ2-1; TRBD2 matches at 8 bases. The CDR3 spans 15 residues. Germline V lookup: CDR1 SGHTA, CDR2 FQGTGA. V was pared by 5 bases and J by 3 bases, with 6 bases of the junction left unmatched. CDR3 bases: TGTGCCAGCAGCCCGATAGCGGGGAACTACAATGAGCAGTTCTTC. It is translated as CASSPIAGNYNEQFF.

Details on this clone: The junction differs from germline at one of its ends, possibly a read error. This chain uses TRBV7-9 with TRBJ2-7; maybe TRBD2 (6 bases). The CDR3 has 16 amino acids. CDR1 SEHNR and CDR2 FQNEAQ come from the germline V gene (reference sequence). The CDR3 protein is CSSSLALGEVAYEQYF. As DNA, the CDR3 is TGTTCCAGCAGCTTAGCCCTGGGGGAGGTCGCCTACGAGCAGTACTTC. Together with reference TRBV7-9 and TRBJ2-7, the CDR3 gives the full variable domain: DTGVSQNPRHKITKRGQNVTFRCDPISEHNRLYWYRQTLGQGPEFLTYFQNEAQLEKSRLLSDRFSAERPKGSFSTLEIQRTEQGDSAMYLCSSSLALGEVAYEQYFGPGTRLTVT.

This clone was detected only once. The CDR3 DNA reads TGTGCCAGCAGCCTAGTCGAGAAGACTGAAGCTTTCTTT. It translates to CASSLVEKTEAFF. V gene TRBV7-8 combines with J gene TRBJ1-1, with no clear D. CDR3 length: 13 amino acids. Trimming removed 5 bases at V and 5 bases at J, with 12 bases between. The germline CDR1 and CDR2 sequences are SGHVS and FQNEAQ.

The chain employs TRBV4-1 and TRBJ1-5; TRBD1 might be the D (6 bases). V lost 0 bases, J lost 2 bases, and 8 bases lay in between. This CDR3 has 15 amino acids. Germline CDR1 reads MGHRA; CDR2 reads YSYEKL. For the CDR3, the DNA is TGCGCCAGCAGCCAAGATTGGACAGGCAATCAGCCCCAGCATTTT. Its translation is CASSQDWTGNQPQHF.

The chain joins TRBV7-8 to TRBJ2-5; TRBD1 agrees at 7 bases. Germline V lookup: CDR1 SGHVS, CDR2 FQNEAQ. Germline trimming cut 7 bases from V and 5 bases from J; bases unmatched to any gene: 16. The CDR3 runs 16 residues. Written as DNA, the CDR3 is TGTGCCAGCACCAGAGACAGGGCATGGACAGGCGAGACCCAGTACTTC. This encodes CASTRDRAWTGETQYF. Based on the CDR3 plus reference TRBV7-8 and TRBJ2-5, the full variable domain is GAGVSQSPRYKVAKRGQDVALRCDPISGHVSLFWYQQALGQGPEFLTYFQNEAQLDKSGLPSDRFFAERPEGSVSTLKIQRTQQEDSAVYLCASTRDRAWTGETQYFGPGTRLLVL.

The table lists this clone with a few counts. The chain recombines TRBV5-3 with TRBJ2-5; D perhaps matches TRBD2 (6 bases). TRBV5-3 falls under the ORF class, with uncertain function. CDR3 length: 16 amino acids. Trimming shortened V by 6 bases and J by 2 bases, and 20 bases separated the two germline ends. Here the CDR3 reads CARIREVGAQQETQYF. CDR3 in DNA: TGTGCCAGAATTAGGGAGGTCGGAGCTCAACAAGAGACCCAGTACTTC.

This clone was detected only once. The V and J genes are TRBV4-1 and TRBJ2-7, with TRBD1 identical over 7 bases. The CDR3 consists of 14 residues. Germline CDR1 and CDR2: MGHRA and YSYEKL. The V gene end was trimmed by 8 bases and the J gene end by 3 bases; junction bases not matched to a gene: 10. In nucleotides, the CDR3 is TGCGCCAGCGCATCCGGGACAGAATACTACGAGCAGTACTTC. Amino acid sequence: CASASGTEYYEQYF.